This T cell receptor beta chain was recovered during a study of T-cell reconstitution after alpha-beta-depleted transplantation in children. Unique molecular identifiers were incorporated during preparation of the TCRbeta library. From the PCR reads, TCRdb called clonotypes with MiXCR, one entry per CDR3 protein. The repertoire holds about 300,000 distinct CDR3 sequences, with 10% as singletons. The source of this sequence is a boy under two years old with acute myeloid leukemia, due to receive a stem cell transplant. Sequenced here: PBMCs, sampled before TCRalphabeta/CD19-depleted stem cell transplant.

The CDR3 loop is CASSEAGTSGLSGQFF. Written as DNA, the CDR3 is TGTGCCAGCAGTGAAGCCGGGACTAGCGGTCTTTCAGGGCAGTTCTTC. The rearrangement joins TRBV6-1 to TRBJ2-1; 11 positions agree with TRBD2. Germline V gene data show CDR1 as MNHNS and CDR2 as SASEGT. Trimming removed 0 bases from V and 12 bases from J; junction bases left unmatched: 10. This CDR3 is 16 amino acids long.